This TCR beta chain is from a study of technical replicates of blood from a few donors. Method: immunoSEQ multiplex PCR; TCRdb's copy keeps in-frame clones and lacks some. The data show tens of thousands of clones, 90% seen once. J lost 0 bases, V lost 4 bases, and 5 bases had no gene match. Germline V lookup: CDR1 MNHEY, CDR2 SVGAGI. The CDR3 consists of 15 residues. The sequenced sample consisted of PBMCs. The sequence was obtained from a human donor in good health. Some clones in this sample may be carry-over from other donors' samples. The J gene is TRBJ1-1, the V gene TRBV6-5, with TRBD1 matching over 7 bases. The CDR3 loop reads CASSSTGILNTEAFF. CDR3 nucleotides: TGTGCCAGCAGTTCGACAGGGATCTTGAACACTGAAGCTTTCTTT.